The rows below give T cell receptor beta chains drawn from one sample of a study of blood T cells in healthy people across ages. TCRdb fed the 5' RACE reads into MiXCR, producing one record per CDR3 protein. This table has fewer than 950,000 distinct CDR3 sequences, about 55% appearing once. Sequenced sample: blood. The receptors were sampled from an elderly man in good health. Each CDR3 is given with its conserved first and last residue. Clone size appears in some rows only: once, few, many, or a class for an expanded clone.

V gene,J gene,clone size,CDR3 protein
TRBV7-6,TRBJ2-7,few,CASSLGPSGKTYEQYF
TRBV29-1,TRBJ2-1,.,CSVSGRTNEQFF
TRBV2,TRBJ2-7,.,CASSDQLSYEQYF
TRBV7-9,TRBJ2-7,once,CASSPIGGGRAVCEQYF
TRBV20-1,TRBJ2-3,.,CSATRGSSATDTQYF
TRBV5-1,TRBJ2-5,.,CASTSGPASETQYF
TRBV12-3/TRBV12-4,TRBJ1-1,.,CASSPSGQGVGAFF
TRBV28,TRBJ2-2,.,CASTPGGPPSGELFF
TRBV15,TRBJ1-2,few,CATSPGGTGDYGYTF
TRBV12-3/TRBV12-4,TRBJ1-2,.,CASTYSGVLNYGYTF